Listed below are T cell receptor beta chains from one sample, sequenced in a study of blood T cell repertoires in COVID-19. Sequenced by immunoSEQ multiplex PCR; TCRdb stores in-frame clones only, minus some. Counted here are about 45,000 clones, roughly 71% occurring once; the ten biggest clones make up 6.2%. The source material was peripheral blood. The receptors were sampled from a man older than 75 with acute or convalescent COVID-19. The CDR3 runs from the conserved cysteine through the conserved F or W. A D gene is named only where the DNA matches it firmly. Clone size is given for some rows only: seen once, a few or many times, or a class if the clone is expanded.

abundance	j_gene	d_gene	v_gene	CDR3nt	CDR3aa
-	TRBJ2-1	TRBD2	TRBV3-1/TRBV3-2	TGTGCCAGCAGCCCTAGCGGGAAGAGGGCTGAGCAGTTCTTC	CASSPSGKRAEQFF
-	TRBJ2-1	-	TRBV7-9	TGTGCCAGCAGCTCGTTTGGGGCGGGAAGGGTTGAGCAGTTCTTC	CASSSFGAGRVEQFF
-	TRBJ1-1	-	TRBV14	TGTGCCAGCAGCCCAGCCGCGGGGGAAAACACTGAAGCTTTCTTT	CASSPAAGENTEAFF
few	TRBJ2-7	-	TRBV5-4	TGTGCCAGCAGCCAGGACTCCTACGAGCAGTACTTC	CASSQDSYEQYF
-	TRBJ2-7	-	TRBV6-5	TGTGCCAGCAGCCACGCCCAGGGGAAGGACGAGCAGTACTTC	CASSHAQGKDEQYF
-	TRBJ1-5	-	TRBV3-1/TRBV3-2	TGTGCCAGCAGCCAGAGGGACACTACGCAGCCCCAGCATTTT	CASSQRDTTQPQHF
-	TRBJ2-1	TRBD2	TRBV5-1	TGCGCCAGCAGCTTGGTCTTGGCGGGAGACAATGAGCAGTTCTTC	CASSLVLAGDNEQFF
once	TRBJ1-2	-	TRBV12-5	TGTGCTAGTGGTATACAGACAGATGTAAGGGGCTACACCTTC	CASGIQTDVRGYTF
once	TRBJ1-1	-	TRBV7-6	TGTGCCAGCAGCTCGTTGGCCGAGGTGAACACTGAAGCTTTCTTT	CASSSLAEVNTEAFF
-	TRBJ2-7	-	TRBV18	TGTGCCAGCTCACCATCCCGGACATACGAGCAGTACTTC	CASSPSRTYEQYF
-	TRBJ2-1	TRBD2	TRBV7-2	TGTGCCAGCAGCCCCCAGACTAGCGGGGGGGGGAATGAGCAGTTCTTC	CASSPQTSGGGNEQFF
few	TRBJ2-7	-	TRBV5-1	TGCGCCAGCAGCCCAGGGGAAATTATTGTGAACGAGCAGTACTTC	CASSPGEIIVNEQYF
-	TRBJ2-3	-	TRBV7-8	TGTGCCAGCAGCCCTACCCAGCGGTACACAGATACGCAGTATTTT	CASSPTQRYTDTQYF
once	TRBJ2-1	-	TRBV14	TGTGCCAGCAGCCAGTTGGCGGGTGAGCAGTTCTTC	CASSQLAGEQFF
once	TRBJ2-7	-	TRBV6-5	TGTGCCAGCAGTTACTCGTACAGCTTGGCGTACGAGCAGTACTTC	CASSYSYSLAYEQYF
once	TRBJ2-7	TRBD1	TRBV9	TGTGCCAGCAGCCGGGCTACCGGGACAGGGGGGGACGAGCAGTACTTC	CASSRATGTGGDEQYF
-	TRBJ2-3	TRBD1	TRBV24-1	TGTGCCACCAGTGACAAAGACAGGGGCGGGGATACGCAGTATTTT	CATSDKDRGGDTQYF
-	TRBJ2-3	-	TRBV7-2	TGTGCCAGCAGCTTAGCGCGGGGCAGCACAGATACGCAGTATTTT	CASSLARGSTDTQYF
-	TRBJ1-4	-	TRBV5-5	TGTGCCAGCAGCGTGGACAAACAAAAACTGTTTTTT	CASSVDKQKLFF
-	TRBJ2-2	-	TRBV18	TGTGCCAGCTCCCAGGTCCGGACAAACACCGGGGAGCTGTTTTTT	CASSQVRTNTGELFF
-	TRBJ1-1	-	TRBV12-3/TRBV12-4	TGTGCCAGCAGTTTAGAACGGGGAACTGAAGCTTTCTTT	CASSLERGTEAFF
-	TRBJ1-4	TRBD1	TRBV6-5	TGTGCCAGCAAGTATACACAGGGGACTGAAAAACTGTTTTTT	CASKYTQGTEKLFF
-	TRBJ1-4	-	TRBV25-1	TGTGCCAGCAGTTATGGGGGGTGGGGTGAAAAACTGTTTTTT	CASSYGGWGEKLFF
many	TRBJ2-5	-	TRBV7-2	TGTGCCAGCAGCGGACTAGGGGGAGCGGAGACCCAGTACTTC	CASSGLGGAETQYF
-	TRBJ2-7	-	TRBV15	TGTGCCACCAGCATGGGTTCACAGGGACCCTACGAGCAGTACTTC	CATSMGSQGPYEQYF
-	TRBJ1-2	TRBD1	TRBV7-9	TGTGCCAGCAGCTTAGAGGCGGGACAGGGGAATGGCTACACCTTC	CASSLEAGQGNGYTF
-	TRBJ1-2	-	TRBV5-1	TGCGCCAGCTCCCTCTACGGGTCCAACTATGGCTACACCTTC	CASSLYGSNYGYTF
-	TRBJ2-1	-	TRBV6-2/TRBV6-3	TGTGCCAGCAGTTACGGGCACAATGAGCAGTTCTTC	CASSYGHNEQFF
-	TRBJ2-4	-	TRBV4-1	TGCGCCAGCAGCCAACAACAGGGAGGGGACATTCAGTACTTC	CASSQQQGGDIQYF
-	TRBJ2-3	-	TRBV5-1	TGCGCCAGCAGCATCCAGGGGGGACATAGCACAGATACGCAGTATTTT	CASSIQGGHSTDTQYF
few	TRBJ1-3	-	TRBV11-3	TGTGCCAGCAGCCCAGGACATGCCTCTGGAAACACCATATATTTT	CASSPGHASGNTIYF
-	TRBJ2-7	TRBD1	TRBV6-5	TGTGCCAGCACTAAAGGCAGGGGGCCCTACGAGCAGTACTTC	CASTKGRGPYEQYF
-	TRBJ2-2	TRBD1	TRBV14	TGTGCCAGCAGCGGACAGGTCACGAACACCGGGGAGCTGTTTTTT	CASSGQVTNTGELFF
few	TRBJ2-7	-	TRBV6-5	TGTGCCAGCAGTTACGTACTAGGGTACGAGCAGTACTTC	CASSYVLGYEQYF
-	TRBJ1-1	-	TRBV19	TGTGCCAGTAGTCCGGGACCCCGAGACACGGGAGGCACTGAAGCTTTCTTT	CASSPGPRDTGGTEAFF
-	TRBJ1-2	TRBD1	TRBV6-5	TGTGCCAGCAAGCCGGGACAGAGCTATGGCTACACCTTC	CASKPGQSYGYTF
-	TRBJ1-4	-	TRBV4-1	TGCGCCAGCAGCCAAGACAGGGAAGAAAAACTGTTTTTT	CASSQDREEKLFF
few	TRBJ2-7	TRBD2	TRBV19	TGTGCCAGTAGTCGCGGACTAGCGGGGAACTACGAGCAGTACTTC	CASSRGLAGNYEQYF
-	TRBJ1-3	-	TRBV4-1	TGCGCCAGCAGCCTCGGGGCTGGAAACACCATATATTTT	CASSLGAGNTIYF
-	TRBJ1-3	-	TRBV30	TGTGCCCTAACCGGGGGGATCTCTGGAAACACCATATATTTT	CALTGGISGNTIYF
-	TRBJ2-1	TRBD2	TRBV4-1	TGCGCCAGCAGCTCCACCCTAGCGGGGGGAAACAATGAGCAGTTCTTC	CASSSTLAGGNNEQFF
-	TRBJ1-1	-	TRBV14	TGTGCCAGCAGCCAAGTCTCATTCGGGGAAGCTTTCTTT	CASSQVSFGEAFF
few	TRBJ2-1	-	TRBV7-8	TGTGCCAGCAGCTTAGGACCTAGCGATGAGCAGTTCTTC	CASSLGPSDEQFF
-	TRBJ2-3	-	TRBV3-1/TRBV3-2	TGTGCCAGCAGCCCGATGACTAGTGCAGATACGCAGTATTTT	CASSPMTSADTQYF
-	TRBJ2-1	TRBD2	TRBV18	TGTGCCAGCTCACCAGAGGGTAGCGGGAGAGTCTTC	CASSPEGSGRVF
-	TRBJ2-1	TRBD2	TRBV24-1	TGTGCCACCGTATTGGGCGGGAGGTCCTACAATGAGCAGTTCTTC	CATVLGGRSYNEQFF
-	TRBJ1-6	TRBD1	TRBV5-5	TGTGCCAGCAGCAGACGGACAGGGGGCGTTTCACCCCTCCACTTT	CASSRRTGGVSPLHF
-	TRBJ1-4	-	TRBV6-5	TGTGCCAGCAGACCCCTCGACAGGAACGAAAAACTGTTTTTT	CASRPLDRNEKLFF
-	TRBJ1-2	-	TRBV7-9	TGTGCCAGCAGCTTAGGCCTGGGGCCGGATGGCTACACCTTC	CASSLGLGPDGYTF
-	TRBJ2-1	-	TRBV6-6	TGTGCCAGCAGTTACATCGGAGATGAGCAGTTCTTC	CASSYIGDEQFF
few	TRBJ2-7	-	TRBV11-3	TGTGCCAGCAGCTTTCAGGACGAGCAGTACTTC	CASSFQDEQYF
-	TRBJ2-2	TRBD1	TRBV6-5	TGTGCCAGCTACAGGCAGGGGGCCGGGGAGCTGTTTTTT	CASYRQGAGELFF
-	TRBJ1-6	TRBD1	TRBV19	TGTGCCAGTAGGACCGGGACAGGAGAATCACCCCTCCACTTT	CASRTGTGESPLHF
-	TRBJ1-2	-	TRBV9	TGTGCCAGCAGCGGACGGACAGCCCAGTCAGCTAACTATGGCTACACCTTC	CASSGRTAQSANYGYTF
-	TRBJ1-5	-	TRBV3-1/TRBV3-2	TGTGCCAGCAGCCCATCGGGATTGCAGCCCCAGCATTTT	CASSPSGLQPQHF
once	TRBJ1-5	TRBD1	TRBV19	TGTGCCAGTAGTATGACAGGGCAAAGCAATCAGCCCCAGCATTTT	CASSMTGQSNQPQHF